This TCR beta chain was identified during a study of T cell responses to AZD1222 COVID-19 vaccine. The study, taken as a whole, reports: The study reported that nearly half of spike-specific TCRs target unmutated variant regions. At study baseline, merely six AZD1222 recipients were seropositive. Two AZD1222 administrations were followed by greater Spike-specific TCR breadth and depth.

Second-dose intervals near 4 or 12 weeks were combined. For this clone: Antigen specificity is unknown.

TCRdb's table, derived via immunoSEQ multiplex PCR, lists solely in-frame clones and lacks some. Of about 100,000 clones in the sample, roughly 90% were seen once. This clonotype was obtained from an adult who received the AZD1222 COVID-19 vaccine. The sample in question was peripheral blood, obtained 28 days after the second AZD1222 dose.

The CDR3 sequence is CASSPDGYNEQFF. In DNA form, the CDR3 reads TGTGCCAGCAGCCCCGACGGGTACAATGAGCAGTTCTTC. The chain carries TRBV7-9 and TRBJ2-1; the D is unclear. The germline CDR1 and CDR2 sequences are SEHNR and FQNEAQ (reference sequence). The V end lost 5 bases, the J end lost 4 bases, and 9 bases lay between the germline ends. This CDR3 has 13 amino acids.